The 22 T cell receptor beta chains reported below all come from one sample, sequenced in a study of shared clonotypes between healthy human individuals. Produced via immunoSEQ multiplex PCR; TCRdb's table is partial and in-frame only. The sample includes nearly 1 million clones, over 75% of them seen just once. Sequenced input: memory CD4+ T cells sorted from blood. Subset indicated: CD45RA-negative fraction. Receptors originate from a man aged 18-30 years in good health.

This clone has only a few counts. The chain combines TRBV12-5 with TRBJ1-6; the D gene is possibly TRBD1 (6 bases). The CDR3 consists of 15 residues. V was pared by 1 base and J by 10 bases, with 14 bases between. In germline, CDR1 is LGHNT, CDR2 FRNRAP. This CDR3 is CASGLGAAGGSPLHF. Here the CDR3 DNA reads TGTGCTAGTGGTTTGGGAGCCGCGGGGGGCTCACCCCTCCACTTT.

This chain's CDR3 is CASSLEGTGDTQYF. The CDR3 bases are TGTGCCAGCAGCTTGGAAGGGACGGGAGATACGCAGTATTTT. The genes are TRBV5-4 and TRBJ2-3, with D perhaps assigned TRBD1 or TRBD2 (5 bases each). Trimming removed 0 bases at V and 5 bases at J, with 10 bases between. CDR1 is SGHNT and CDR2 is YYREEE in the germline V gene (reference sequence). The CDR3 contains 14 residues.

V gene TRBV6-5 combines with J gene TRBJ2-1, with TRBD1 matching over 10 bases. The CDR3 has 16 amino acids. V shed 0 bases, J shed 8 bases, and the junction held 7 bases outside the gene matches. From germline, CDR1 is MNHEY and CDR2 SVGAGI. The CDR3 DNA reads as TGTGCCAGCAGTTACTCTTCGCCCGGGACAGGGGATGAGCAGTTCTTC. Translated, it gives CASSYSSPGTGDEQFF.

This clone was seen only a few times. This chain uses TRBV18 with TRBJ1-2; D uncertain. Deletions cut 2 bases from V and 4 bases from J, with 11 bases between. CDR1 and CDR2 (germline): KGHSH, LQKENI. This CDR3 has 14 residues. This CDR3 reads CASSPSAQSYGYTF. In DNA form, the CDR3 reads TGTGCCAGCTCACCATCGGCGCAGAGCTATGGCTACACCTTC. The full variable domain, completed using reference TRBV18 and TRBJ1-2, is NAGVMQNPRHLVRRRGQEARLRCSPMKGHSHVYWYRQLPEEGLKFMVYLQKENIIDESGMPKERFSAEFPKEGPSILRIQQVVRGDSAAYFCASSPSAQSYGYTFGSGTRLTVV.

The CDR3 is CASSYSAPGGYEQYF. CDR3 nucleotide sequence: TGTGCCAGCAGTTACTCGGCTCCAGGGGGCTACGAGCAGTACTTC. The gene calls are TRBV6-6 and TRBJ2-7; TRBD1 agrees at 7 bases. V dropped 0 bases and J dropped 3; count of bases not matched to a gene: 5. The CDR3 runs 15 residues. Germline V gives CDR1 MNHNY, CDR2 SVGAGI (reference sequence).

The rearrangement uses TRBV5-4 and TRBJ1-2, with a tentative D call TRBD1 (5 bases). The CDR3 is 15 residues long. In germline, CDR1 is SGHNT, CDR2 YYREEE (reference sequence). Deletions cut 6 bases from V and 2 bases from J, with 17 bases between. This chain's CDR3 is CASTKSGGLNYGYTF. CDR3 sequence (DNA): TGTGCCAGCACTAAATCCGGGGGATTGAACTATGGCTACACCTTC.

Comment on this clone: This may stem from a read error, because a much larger clone lies one nucleotide away. The same CDR3 is also encoded by other DNA sequences in this sample. V usage is TRBV29-1 and J usage is TRBJ2-2, with a weak D call TRBD1 (6 bases). The length of the CDR3 is 14 residues. Germline CDR1 is SQVTM and CDR2 is ANQGSEA. Written as DNA, the CDR3 is TGCAGCGTGATCCAGGACAGCAACACTGGGGAGCTGTTTTTT. Translating it yields CSVIQDSNTGELFF.

The J gene is TRBJ2-7, the V gene TRBV14, with TRBD1 matching over 7 bases. Trimming cost V 4 bases and J 1 base; bases outside gene matches: 7. CDR1 and CDR2 from the germline V gene are SGHDN and FVKESK. The CDR3 totals 15 residues. The CDR3 sequence: CASSLLPGQSYEQYF. The CDR3 bases are TGTGCCAGCAGCCTCCTCCCGGGACAGTCCTACGAGCAGTACTTC.

This clone was observed a single time. The genes are TRBV10-3 and TRBJ2-1; 7 positions agree with TRBD2. V was pared by 4 bases and J by 10 bases, with 7 bases of the junction left unmatched. The CDR3 runs to 13 residues. From germline, CDR1 is ENHRY and CDR2 SYGVKD. CDR3 protein: CAISVEAGREQFF. CDR3 in DNA: TGTGCCATCAGTGTGGAAGCGGGGCGAGAGCAGTTCTTC.

V and J are TRBV19 and TRBJ2-4; the D is unclear. Trimming shortened V by 6 bases and J by 5 bases, and 8 bases separated the two germline ends. The CDR3 is 12 amino acids. Germline loops: CDR1 LNHDA, CDR2 SQIVND (reference sequence). The CDR3 loop reads CASSGRENIQYF. The CDR3 nucleotides are TGTGCCAGTAGCGGCCGGGAAAACATTCAGTACTTC.

The rearrangement links TRBV5-6 to TRBJ2-3; the match to TRBD1 covers 7 bases. With V trimmed by 4 bases and J by 1 base, 6 bases remained unmatched. Per germline, CDR1 SGHDT and CDR2 YYEEEE. CDR3 length: 15 residues. Here the CDR3 DNA reads TGTGCCAGCAGCCCAATCGGACAGGGCACAGATACGCAGTATTTT. This sequence encodes CASSPIGQGTDTQYF.

This sequence joins TRBV9 and TRBJ1-3, with TRBD1 identical over 9 bases. The CDR3 runs to 16 residues. V lost 3 bases and J lost 8; bases outside the gene matches: 12. Germline lookup yields CDR1 SGDLS and CDR2 YYNGEE. CDR3 nucleotides: TGTGCCAGCAGCGCGAGACAGGGGGAAACGAGGGACACCATATATTTT. Translation: CASSARQGETRDTIYF.

The chain couples TRBV6-1 to TRBJ1-2; 9 positions agree with TRBD1. This CDR3 has 14 residues. J lost 1 base, V lost 6 bases, and 3 bases had no gene match. The germline CDR1 and CDR2 sequences are MNHNS and SASEGT. The CDR3 here is CASRGTGINYGYTF. The CDR3 nucleotides read TGTGCCAGCAGGGGGACAGGGATTAACTATGGCTACACCTTC.

The chain combines TRBV18 with TRBJ1-2, with D perhaps TRBD1 (6 bases). V lost 3 bases and J lost 8, with 13 bases in between. CDR3 length equals 13 residues. Germline CDR1 is KGHSH and CDR2 is LQKENI. The CDR3 DNA sequence: TGTGCCAGCTCACCCTCAGGGGCGCGGGGCTACACCTTC. Its translation: CASSPSGARGYTF. Drawing the rest from reference TRBV18 and TRBJ1-2, the complete variable domain is NAGVMQNPRHLVRRRGQEARLRCSPMKGHSHVYWYRQLPEEGLKFMVYLQKENIIDESGMPKERFSAEFPKEGPSILRIQQVVRGDSAAYFCASSPSGARGYTFGSGTRLTVV.

This chain links TRBV2 with TRBJ2-2, with 8 bases fitting TRBD2. Germline V gene sequence: CDR1 SNHLY, CDR2 FYNNEI. V gave up 7 bases and J gave up 4 bases; unmatched junction bases: 8. The CDR3 is 15 amino acids. The CDR3 DNA is TGTGCCAGCAAAGGGCTAGCGGGTCCCACCGGGGAGCTGTTTTTT. It is translated as CASKGLAGPTGELFF.

The rearrangement uses TRBV30 and TRBJ2-1, with TRBD1 matching 8 bases. The CDR3 length is 13 residues. Trimming took 1 base from V and 7 from J; bases not matched to a gene: 3. Germline loops: CDR1 GTSNPN, CDR2 SVGIG (reference sequence). The CDR3, as DNA: TGTGCCTGGAGTGGACAGGGGATGAATGAGCAGTTCTTC. The encoded protein is CAWSGQGMNEQFF.

V gene TRBV5-1 combines with J gene TRBJ1-1; D remains unclear. The CDR3 runs to 13 residues. Deletions cut 2 bases from V and 4 bases from J, with 9 bases between. The V gene's germline CDR1 is SGHRS and CDR2 YFSETQ. For the CDR3, the DNA is TGCGCCAGCAGCTTAGAGGGAACCACTGAAGCTTTCTTT. Residues: CASSLEGTTEAFF.

This chain uses TRBV19 with TRBJ2-1; TRBD2 is a possible D gene (5 bases). Germline-derived CDR1 and CDR2 are LNHDA and SQIVND (reference sequence). V was pared by 6 bases and J by 0 bases, with 12 bases between. This CDR3 has 15 residues. CDR3 sequence (DNA): TGTGCCAGTAGCTTAAGCGGAGGCTCCTACAATGAGCAGTTCTTC. Translation gives CASSLSGGSYNEQFF.

The CDR3 coding sequence is TGCGCCAGCAGGCCAGACCTTAGCTCTGGAAACACCATATATTTT. Translation: CASRPDLSSGNTIYF. The chain is built from TRBV5-1 and TRBJ1-3; D remains ambiguous. The CDR3 runs to 15 residues. The germline CDR1 and CDR2 sequences are SGHRS and YFSETQ. Between the trimmed V and J ends, which lost 5 bases and 0 bases, there was a span of 12 bases.

This clone has at least ten counts. At one of its ends the junction is not consistent with the germline gene, which may arise from a read error. This sequence joins TRBV28 and TRBJ1-4, with 7 bases identical to TRBD1. The germline V gene has CDR1 MDHEN and CDR2 SYDVKM. This CDR3 comprises 11 residues. The CDR3 region is CASSSETGMVF. The DNA of the CDR3 is TGTGCCAGCAGTTCCGAGACAGGGATGGTTTTT.

This clone was seen a single time. V gene TRBV7-2 combines with J gene TRBJ2-1; possible D gene TRBD2, 6 bases. With 6 bases removed from V and 6 bases from J, the gap between germline ends came to 12 bases. The CDR3 totals 13 residues. The germline gives CDR1 SGHTA, CDR2 FQGNSA. The CDR3 loop is CASRIAAGNEQFF. CDR3 DNA: TGTGCCAGCAGAATAGCGGCAGGCAATGAGCAGTTCTTC.

V usage is TRBV30 and J usage is TRBJ2-7, with a tentative D call TRBD1 (6 bases). Germline lookup yields CDR1 GTSNPN and CDR2 SVGIG (reference sequence). V lost 0 bases to trimming and J lost 4 bases, with 13 bases between them. The CDR3 loop spans 14 amino acids. The CDR3 loop reads CAWSVQGMGYEQYF. CDR3 in DNA: TGTGCCTGGAGTGTACAGGGTATGGGATACGAGCAGTACTTC.